This passage covers 28 T cell receptor beta chains from one sample sequenced in a study of blood T cell repertoires in COVID-19 (dated by TCRdb to 2019 to 2021). Libraries were built with the immunoSEQ multiplex PCR assay. Drawn from immuneACCESS, this table holds only the in-frame rearrangements with V and J called that TCRdb kept. Clones are partly lost; checked studies trace under half to an unresolved V gene and leave the rest unexplained. The sample records about 350,000 clones, 87% of which are singletons. Under 1.3% of the sample goes to the ten largest clones. The specimen was PBMCs or T cells enriched from blood (not recorded which). These receptors were obtained from a woman aged 25-40 years who had recovered from COVID-19.

This chain joins TRBV7-9 and TRBJ1-6; the match to TRBD1 covers 11 bases. V lost 5 bases and J lost 7; bases outside the gene matches: 4. The CDR3 is 15 residues long. The germline gives CDR1 SEHNR, CDR2 FQNEAQ (reference sequence). The CDR3 loop is CASSLRDRGNSPLHF. The CDR3 region has the DNA TGTGCCAGCAGCCTCCGGGACAGGGGGAATTCACCCCTCCACTTT.

The V gene is TRBV12-3 or TRBV12-4, the J gene TRBJ1-2; D perhaps matches TRBD1 (6 bases). The CDR3 consists of 12 residues. V was pared by 7 bases and J by 6 bases, with 12 bases between. The CDR3 DNA reads as TGTGCCAGCACCTCCTCAGGGGATGGCTACACCTTC. It translates to CASTSSGDGYTF.

This clone came up once. This chain joins TRBV5-1 and TRBJ2-1; 9 bases align to TRBD2. The junction had 4 bases not matched to a gene; V was cut back by 0 bases and J by 6 bases. CDR3 size: 15 residues. Germline V gene data show CDR1 as SGHRS and CDR2 as YFSETQ. CDR3 coding DNA: TGCGCCAGCAGCTTGGCGCTAGCGGGGCCCAATGAGCAGTTCTTC. It codes for CASSLALAGPNEQFF.

The rearrangement links TRBV10-3 to TRBJ2-3, with 10 bases aligning to TRBD2. Germline V gene lookup returns CDR1 ENHRY and CDR2 SYGVKD. J was trimmed by 11 bases and V by 6 bases; bases with no gene match: 14. This CDR3 is built from 15 residues. The CDR3: CAIRTANSGGSVQYF. CDR3 DNA sequence: TGTGCCATCAGGACCGCGAATAGCGGGGGGTCGGTGCAGTATTTT.

The gene calls are TRBV28 and TRBJ1-5; D gene unclear. V lost 6 bases, J lost 0 bases, and 15 bases lay in between. The CDR3 totals 16 residues. Germline V gene sequence: CDR1 MDHEN, CDR2 SYDVKM. The CDR3 DNA reads as TGTGCCAGCAGGCAGCACGGGTCGAATAGCAATCAGCCCCAGCATTTT. Protein: CASRQHGSNSNQPQHF.

The J gene is TRBJ1-5, the V gene TRBV19; TRBD1 matches 10 bases. This CDR3 is built from 14 residues. The V gene's germline CDR1 is LNHDA and CDR2 SQIVND (reference sequence). The V segment lost 6 bases and the J segment 7 bases; nucleotides outside the gene matches: 6. The CDR3 reads CASSRGQGEQPQHF. In DNA, the CDR3 is TGTGCCAGTAGCCGAGGACAGGGGGAACAGCCCCAGCATTTT.

In DNA form, the CDR3 reads TGTGCCAGCAGTTTAGGTAGCGTCTACAATGAGCAGTTCTTC. Translating gives CASSLGSVYNEQFF. The chain recombines TRBV28 with TRBJ2-1, with D tentatively TRBD2 (5 bases). The V gene's germline CDR1 is MDHEN and CDR2 SYDVKM. The CDR3 loop spans 14 amino acids. V was shortened by 2 bases and J by 3 bases, with 8 bases between the two germline ends.

The chain has TRBV18 and TRBJ1-1; a weak D match, TRBD1 (6 bases). Germline-derived CDR1 and CDR2 are KGHSH and LQKENI. CDR3 length: 11 residues. Deletions cut 2 bases from V and 11 bases from J, with 9 bases between. CDR3 bases: TGTGCCAGCTCACCAAATCAGGGGGCTTTCTTT. Encoded protein: CASSPNQGAFF.

The V gene is TRBV13, the J gene TRBJ2-7, with D possibly matching TRBD2 (6 bases). V lost 2 bases, J lost 6 bases, and 11 bases lay in between. This CDR3 is built from 13 residues. Germline V gives CDR1 PRHDT, CDR2 FYEKMQ (reference sequence). CDR3: CASSLIGGREQYF. The CDR3 coding sequence is TGTGCCAGCAGCTTAATAGGAGGGCGCGAGCAGTACTTC.

The gene calls are TRBV19 and TRBJ1-5, with 7 bases matching TRBD1. The CDR3 consists of 15 residues. CDR1 is LNHDA, CDR2 SQIVND, per germline (reference sequence). V gave up 7 bases and J gave up 2 bases; unmatched junction bases: 8. The chain's CDR3 is CASIGRGSGNQPQHF. DNA for the CDR3: TGTGCCAGTATCGGCAGGGGGTCGGGCAATCAGCCCCAGCATTTT.

V gene TRBV5-1 combines with J gene TRBJ2-7; 8 positions match TRBD1. V lost 4 bases and J lost 7; bases outside the gene matches: 13. The CDR3 contains 15 residues. The germline CDR1 and CDR2 sequences are SGHRS and YFSETQ. As DNA, the CDR3 is TGCGCCAGCAGCATAAGGACAGGGACCCCCGTGGAGCAGTACTTC. Encoded protein: CASSIRTGTPVEQYF.

The genes are TRBV5-4 and TRBJ2-7; TRBD1 is a possible D gene (6 bases). The CDR3 has 16 amino acids. The germline V gene encodes CDR1 SGHNT and CDR2 YYREEE (reference sequence). Trimming pared 3 bases from V and 5 bases from J, leaving 21 bases between. DNA of the CDR3: TGTGCCAGCAGCTCCCCTCCGGGGCCAGGGGAGCACGAGCAGTACTTC. This gives the protein CASSSPPGPGEHEQYF.

J is TRBJ2-1 and V is TRBV27, with D possibly being TRBD2 (6 bases). V was pared by 5 bases and J by 7 bases, with 18 bases between. This CDR3 is built from 15 residues. From germline, CDR1 is MNHEY and CDR2 SMNVEV (reference sequence). The CDR3 reads CASSLRLGMANEQFF. The CDR3 bases are TGTGCCAGCAGTCTGCGACTAGGGATGGCGAATGAGCAGTTCTTC.

The J gene is TRBJ1-5, the V gene TRBV27; 11 positions match TRBD1. This CDR3 has 16 amino acids. CDR1 MNHEY and CDR2 SMNVEV come from the germline V gene (reference sequence). V was clipped by 5 bases and J by 5 bases; unmatched bases: 8. The chain's CDR3 is CASSNWTGGHYQPQHF. The DNA of the CDR3 is TGTGCCAGCAGTAACTGGACAGGGGGCCACTATCAGCCCCAGCATTTT.

The chain recombines TRBV14 with TRBJ2-7; TRBD1 matches at 10 bases. Trimming took 3 bases from V and 4 from J; bases not matched to a gene: 6. CDR1 is SGHDN, CDR2 FVKESK, per germline. The CDR3 is 15 residues long. The CDR3 bases are TGTGCCAGCAGCCACCCGACAGGGGGCTTATACGAGCAGTACTTC. Protein sequence: CASSHPTGGLYEQYF. The entire variable domain, with the rest obtained from reference TRBV14 and TRBJ2-7, is as follows: EAGVTQFPSHSVIEKGQTVTLRCDPISGHDNLYWYRRVMGKEIKFLLHFVKESKQDESGMPNNRFLAERTGGTYSTLKVQPAELEDSGVYFCASSHPTGGLYEQYFGPGTRLTVT.

In this sample, this clone turned up once. The rearrangement uses TRBV7-6 and TRBJ1-1; the D gene is possibly TRBD1 (6 bases). Germline V lookup: CDR1 SGHVS, CDR2 FNYEAQ. Trimming cost V 0 bases and J 5 bases, with 7 bases left between them. The CDR3 spans 13 residues. CDR3 amino acids: CASSLAQGTEAFF. The CDR3 coding sequence is TGTGCCAGCAGCTTAGCGCAGGGGACTGAAGCTTTCTTT.

V is TRBV4-1 and J is TRBJ2-4; D gene uncertain. Germline loops: CDR1 MGHRA, CDR2 YSYEKL. V was shortened by 0 bases and J by 0 bases, with 9 bases between the two germline ends. The CDR3 runs to 16 residues. For the CDR3, the DNA is TGCGCCAGCAGCCAAGATCCCAGCGAAGCCAAAAACATTCAGTACTTC. Encoded protein: CASSQDPSEAKNIQYF.

The rearrangement links TRBV11-2 to TRBJ2-1; 8 bases align to TRBD1. Unmatched junction bases numbered 5, after V lost 6 bases and J lost 4 bases. This CDR3 spans 14 amino acids. Germline V gene data show CDR1 as SGHAT and CDR2 as FQNNGV. CDR3 coding DNA: TGTGCCAGCAGAGGACAGGGCACTTACAATGAGCAGTTCTTC. Encoded protein: CASRGQGTYNEQFF.

This clone was observed once. The chain carries TRBV28 and TRBJ1-2, with D possibly matching TRBD1 (6 bases). CDR3 length equals 14 residues. Trimming removed 3 bases at V and 4 bases at J, with 12 bases between. CDR1 is MDHEN and CDR2 is SYDVKM in the germline V gene. The CDR3 coding sequence is TGTGCCAGCAGTTTGTGGGGGCTCGGCTATGGCTACACCTTC. Translating it yields CASSLWGLGYGYTF.

CDR3 in amino acids: CASSIGRTGNQPQHF. CDR3 DNA: TGTGCCAGTAGTATAGGACGGACAGGCAATCAGCCCCAGCATTTT. The chain carries TRBV19 and TRBJ1-5; a weak D match, TRBD1 (6 bases). The CDR3 loop spans 15 amino acids. Germline values: CDR1 LNHDA, CDR2 SQIVND (reference sequence). V was pared by 1 base and J by 2 bases, with 9 bases between.

The chain links TRBV6-5 to TRBJ2-5; 10 bases map to TRBD1. The CDR3 length is 13 residues. The germline CDR1 and CDR2 sequences are MNHEY and SVGAGI. The trim removed 7 bases at V and 5 bases at J, leaving 4 bases unmatched. DNA for the CDR3: TGTGCCAGCACGACAGGGGGCTGGGAGACCCAGTACTTC. It specifies CASTTGGWETQYF.

The V and J genes are TRBV4-3 and TRBJ2-1, with TRBD2 identical over 7 bases. This CDR3 is 17 amino acids long. After removal of 1 base from V and 0 bases from J, the junction contained 6 bases not matched to a gene. Looked up from germline, CDR1 is LGHNA and CDR2 is YSLEER. CDR3 region: CASSQGLLASSYNEQFF. CDR3 DNA sequence: TGCGCCAGCAGCCAAGGGTTACTAGCGAGCTCCTACAATGAGCAGTTCTTC.

This chain joins TRBV11-2 and TRBJ2-6, with unresolved D. Per germline, CDR1 SGHAT and CDR2 FQNNGV. Trimming removed 0 bases at V and 6 bases at J, with 15 bases between. The CDR3 length is 17 residues. The DNA of the CDR3 is TGTGCCAGCAGCTTAGATCTGAGACAAAGGAAGGCCAACGTCCTGACTTTC. This codes for CASSLDLRQRKANVLTF.

The count of this clone is one. V usage is TRBV10-3 and J usage is TRBJ2-1, with 10 bases aligning to TRBD2. V was pared by 6 bases and J by 7 bases, with 6 bases of the junction left unmatched. The CDR3 has 14 residues. Germline V gene data show CDR1 as ENHRY and CDR2 as SYGVKD. Here the CDR3 reads CAIRASGGPNEQFF. CDR3 sequence (DNA): TGTGCCATCAGGGCTAGCGGGGGCCCTAATGAGCAGTTCTTC.

The CDR3 DNA is TGTGCCAGCAGTGAGCGGGAAAATCAGCCCCAGCATTTT. Amino acid sequence: CASSERENQPQHF. The chain recombines TRBV2 with TRBJ1-5; no reliable D call. The CDR3 covers 13 residues. Trimming took off 3 bases at V and 4 bases at J, with 7 bases between the two ends. CDR1 and CDR2 (germline): SNHLY, FYNNEI.

CDR3 bases: TGTGCCATCAAACAGGGTACGAGCTCCTACGAGCAGTACTTC. This encodes CAIKQGTSSYEQYF. V is TRBV10-3 and J is TRBJ2-7; a possible D gene is TRBD1 (6 bases). V dropped 7 bases and J dropped 0 bases, with 13 bases sitting between them. The CDR3 loop spans 14 amino acids. Germline V gene sequence: CDR1 ENHRY, CDR2 SYGVKD.

This sequence joins TRBV3-1 (or the pseudogene TRBV3-2) and TRBJ2-1; a possible D gene is TRBD2 (7 bases). The CDR3 consists of 15 residues. V was clipped by 2 bases and J by 6 bases, with 14 bases between them. The V gene's germline CDR1 is LGHDT and CDR2 YNNKEL (reference sequence). This CDR3 is CASSQWGGAGNEQFF. The CDR3 DNA sequence: TGTGCCAGCAGCCAATGGGGGGGCGCGGGCAATGAGCAGTTCTTC.

This chain joins TRBV6-5 and TRBJ1-2; D uncertain. The germline CDR1 and CDR2 sequences are MNHEY and SVGAGI. The V gene lost 7 bases and the J gene lost 5 bases, with 14 bases spanning the gap. The CDR3 has 13 amino acids. CDR3 sequence reads: CASNRAGRYGYTF. The DNA of the CDR3 is TGTGCCAGCAATCGCGCGGGGAGGTATGGCTACACCTTC.